This TCR beta chain was sequenced in a study of T cell repertoires in cytomegalovirus infection (dated by TCRdb to the late 2010s). As for the study more broadly: Alongside well-studied HLA-B-restricted epitopes, the peptide stimulations were aimed at recently identified HLA-C-restricted CMV epitopes, whose presentation resists viral immunomodulation. The HLA type of each donor mattered for the analysis, because public TCR beta signatures pointed to carriage of CMV infection along with the matching HLA type. Paper-wide results and their limitations: The ex vivo response was dominated by HLA-C-restricted CMV-specific TCR beta clonotypes, which also provided the single most frequent clonotype in two of eight donors. In both this cohort and an independent cohort of a few hundred donors, the cumulative frequency of public TCR beta family members distinguished carriers of CMV infection plus the relevant HLA type.

Instrument on record: Illumina HiSeq 1500. The public reads were run again by TCRdb, first through fastp at Q25 and then through MiXCR, and only productive beta chains were kept. Every CDR3 protein is listed once, alongside the most common genes and DNA of its rows. The sample profile shows under 300,000 distinct CDR3 sequences; 22% of them were found once. Approximately 19% of the sample comes from the top ten. The treatment or condition label of this sample denotes: in vitro stimulation with specific CMV peptide epitopes to enrich CMV-specific T cells. The table lists this clonotype with a few counts. Its antigen is not yet known. There are no base qualities to consult, and no much larger clone falls within one base. The TCR sequence derives from a human donor in good health (CMV status not recorded). Some clones in this sample may be carry-over from other donors' samples. Sequenced here: cultured PBMCs, sampled from culture after CMV antigen stimulation.

The CDR3 reads as follows: CASSLAAGAYNEQFF. The DNA sequence is as follows: TGTGCCAGCAGCTTGGCGGCGGGGGCCTACAATGAGCAGTTCTTC. This chain joins TRBV7-2 to TRBJ2-1, with 7 central nucleotides matching TRBD2. For CDR1 and CDR2, the germline V gene lists SGHTA and FQGNSA. Trimming accounts for 3 bases at V and 2 bases at J, while the number of junction bases matched to no gene is 4. The CDR3 holds 15 amino acids from the cysteine to the phenylalanine. Of all the DNA, just the CDR3 is kept, 45 bases in frame from base 1.